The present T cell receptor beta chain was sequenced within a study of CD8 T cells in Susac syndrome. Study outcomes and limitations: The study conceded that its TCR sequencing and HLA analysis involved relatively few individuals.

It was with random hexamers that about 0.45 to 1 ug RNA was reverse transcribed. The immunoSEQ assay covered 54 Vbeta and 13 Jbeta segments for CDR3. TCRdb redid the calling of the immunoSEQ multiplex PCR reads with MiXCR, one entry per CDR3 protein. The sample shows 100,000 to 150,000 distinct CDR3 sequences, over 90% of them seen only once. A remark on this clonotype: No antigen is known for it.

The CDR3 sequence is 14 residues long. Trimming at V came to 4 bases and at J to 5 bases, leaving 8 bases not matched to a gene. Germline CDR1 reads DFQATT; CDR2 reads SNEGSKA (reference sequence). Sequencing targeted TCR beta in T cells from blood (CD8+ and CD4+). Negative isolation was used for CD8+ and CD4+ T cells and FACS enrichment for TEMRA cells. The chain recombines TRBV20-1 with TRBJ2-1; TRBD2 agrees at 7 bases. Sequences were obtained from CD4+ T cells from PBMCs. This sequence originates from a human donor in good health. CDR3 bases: TGCAGTGCTATGATAGGGAGGGGTAACAATGAGCAGTTCTTC. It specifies CSAMIGRGNNEQFF.